This paragraph reports one TCR beta chain. Antigen specificity is unknown. These data come from a study of T cell responses to AZD1222 COVID-19 vaccine. Overall study: Samples with a second dose at about 4 or about 12 weeks were pooled together. Study observations and caveats: Unmutated regions of variants are reportedly targeted by nearly half of spike-specific TCRs. White British ancestry dominated among donors, who included more females, and clonal diversity was possibly underestimated. Dominant at 160-218 and 743-854, vaccine-associated CD4 TCRs also spanned spike.

The CDR3 spans 16 residues. CDR1 and CDR2 from the germline V gene are WSHSY and SAAADI. J was trimmed by 4 bases and V by 9 bases; bases with no gene match: 9. Libraries were prepared by immunoSEQ multiplex PCR; TCRdb keeps only in-frame clonotypes and omits some of them. The profile shows approximately 100,000 clones, roughly 93% of them singletons. V is TRBV10-2 and J is TRBJ2-6, with TRBD2 matching 10 bases. The starting material was peripheral blood, obtained on day 0 of AZD1222 vaccination. The TCR was taken from an adult in good health. The CDR3 loop is CASRLAGAPGANVLTF. In nucleotides, the CDR3 is TGCGCCAGTCGGCTAGCGGGGGCCCCCGGGGCCAACGTCCTGACTTTC.